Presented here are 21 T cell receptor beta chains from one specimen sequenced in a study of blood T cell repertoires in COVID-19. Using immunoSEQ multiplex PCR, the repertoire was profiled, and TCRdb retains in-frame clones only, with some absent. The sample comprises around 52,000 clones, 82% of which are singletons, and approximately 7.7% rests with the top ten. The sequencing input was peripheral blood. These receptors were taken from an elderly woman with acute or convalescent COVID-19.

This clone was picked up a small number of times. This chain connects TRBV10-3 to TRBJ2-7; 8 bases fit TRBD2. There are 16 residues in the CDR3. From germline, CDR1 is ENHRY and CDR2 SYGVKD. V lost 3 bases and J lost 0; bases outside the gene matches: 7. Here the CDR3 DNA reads TGTGCCATCAGTGATTCCCGCGGGGGGAGCTCCTACGAGCAGTACTTC. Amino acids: CAISDSRGGSSYEQYF.

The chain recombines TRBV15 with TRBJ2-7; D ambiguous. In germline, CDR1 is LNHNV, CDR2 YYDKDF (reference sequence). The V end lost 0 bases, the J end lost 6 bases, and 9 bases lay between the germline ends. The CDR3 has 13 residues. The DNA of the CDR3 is TGTGCCACCAGCAGAGATTGGTCCAGCGAGCAGTACTTC. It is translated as CATSRDWSSEQYF.

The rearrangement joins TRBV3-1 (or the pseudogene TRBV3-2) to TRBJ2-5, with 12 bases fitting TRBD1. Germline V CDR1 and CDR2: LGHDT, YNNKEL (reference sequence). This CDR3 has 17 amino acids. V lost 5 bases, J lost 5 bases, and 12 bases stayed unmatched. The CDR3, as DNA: TGTGCCAGCAGCGAACTTCCGGGACAGGGGGCCGGGGAGACCCAGTACTTC. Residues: CASSELPGQGAGETQYF.

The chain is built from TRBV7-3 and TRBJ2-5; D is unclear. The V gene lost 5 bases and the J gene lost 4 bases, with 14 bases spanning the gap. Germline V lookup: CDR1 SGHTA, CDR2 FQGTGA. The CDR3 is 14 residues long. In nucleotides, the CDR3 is TGTGCCAGCAGCCCCCGGTCGGTCCGAGAGACCCAGTACTTC. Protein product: CASSPRSVRETQYF.

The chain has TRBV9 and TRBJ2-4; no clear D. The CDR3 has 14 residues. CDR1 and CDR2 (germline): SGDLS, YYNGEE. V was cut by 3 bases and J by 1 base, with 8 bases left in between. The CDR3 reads CASSASWAKNIQYF. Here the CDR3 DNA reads TGTGCCAGCAGCGCCAGTTGGGCCAAAAACATTCAGTACTTC.

The DNA of the CDR3 is TGCGCCAGCAGCCAAGAGAGGCGGGGGGGCCGGCATGAGCAGTTCTTC. As protein: CASSQERRGGRHEQFF. This rearrangement joins TRBV4-1 to TRBJ2-1, with 9 bases aligning to TRBD2. Looked up from germline, CDR1 is MGHRA and CDR2 is YSYEKL. V shed 0 bases, J shed 8 bases, and the junction held 8 bases outside the gene matches. The CDR3 is 16 residues long.

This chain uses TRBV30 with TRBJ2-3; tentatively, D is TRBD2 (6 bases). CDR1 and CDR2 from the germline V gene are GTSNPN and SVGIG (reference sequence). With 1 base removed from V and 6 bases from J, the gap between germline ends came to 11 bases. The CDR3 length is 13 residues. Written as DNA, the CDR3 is TGTGCCTGGAGTGGTCATGGGAGGGATACGCAGTATTTT. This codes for CAWSGHGRDTQYF.

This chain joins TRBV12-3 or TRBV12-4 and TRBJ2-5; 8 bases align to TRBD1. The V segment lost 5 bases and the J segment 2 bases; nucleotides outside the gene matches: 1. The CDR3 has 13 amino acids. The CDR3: CASSRTGQETQYF. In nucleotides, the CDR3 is TGTGCCAGCAGTAGGACAGGGCAAGAGACCCAGTACTTC.

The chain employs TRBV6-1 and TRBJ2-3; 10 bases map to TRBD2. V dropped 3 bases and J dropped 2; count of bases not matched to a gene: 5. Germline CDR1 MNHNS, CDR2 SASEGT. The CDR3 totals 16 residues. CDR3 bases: TGTGCCAGCAGTGACCAGCTAGCGGGGGTCACAGATACGCAGTATTTT. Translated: CASSDQLAGVTDTQYF.

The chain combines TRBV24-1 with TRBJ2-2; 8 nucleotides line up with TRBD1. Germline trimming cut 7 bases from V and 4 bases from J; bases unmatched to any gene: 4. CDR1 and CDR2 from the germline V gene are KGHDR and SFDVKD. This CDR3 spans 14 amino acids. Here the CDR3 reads CATRGQGSTGELFF. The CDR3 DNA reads TGTGCCACCAGAGGACAGGGTAGCACCGGGGAGCTGTTTTTT.

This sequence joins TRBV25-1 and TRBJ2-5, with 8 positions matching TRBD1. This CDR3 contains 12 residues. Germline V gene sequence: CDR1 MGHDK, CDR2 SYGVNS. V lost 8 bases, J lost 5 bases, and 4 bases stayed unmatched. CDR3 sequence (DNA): TGTGCCAGCGCGGACAGGGAGGAGACCCAGTACTTC. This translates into CASADREETQYF.

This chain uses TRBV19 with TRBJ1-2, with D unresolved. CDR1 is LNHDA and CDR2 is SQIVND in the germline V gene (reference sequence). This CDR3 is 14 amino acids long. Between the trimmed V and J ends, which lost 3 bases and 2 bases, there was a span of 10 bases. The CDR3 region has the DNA TGTGCCAGTAGTATTAAACAGACCAACTATGGCTACACCTTC. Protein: CASSIKQTNYGYTF.

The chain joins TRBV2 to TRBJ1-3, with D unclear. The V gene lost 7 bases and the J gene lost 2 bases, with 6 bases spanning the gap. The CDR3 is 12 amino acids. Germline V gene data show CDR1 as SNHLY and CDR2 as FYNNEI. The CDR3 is CASNEAGNTIYF. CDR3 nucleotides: TGTGCCAGCAACGAGGCTGGAAACACCATATATTTT.

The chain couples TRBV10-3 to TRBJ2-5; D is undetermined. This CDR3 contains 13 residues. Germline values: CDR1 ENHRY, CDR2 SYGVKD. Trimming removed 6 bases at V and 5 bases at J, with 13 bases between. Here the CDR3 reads CAIRTDPGETQYF. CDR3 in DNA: TGTGCCATCAGGACCGACCCCGGGGAGACCCAGTACTTC.

CDR3 DNA sequence: TGCGCCAGCAGCTTGGTTGGGGCACTGGACGAGAGCTACACCTTC. This sequence encodes CASSLVGALDESYTF. The chain links TRBV5-1 to TRBJ1-2; possibly TRBD1 for D (5 bases). The CDR3 is 15 residues long. Trimming took off 0 bases at V and 9 bases at J, with 18 bases between the two ends. Germline assignment: CDR1 SGHRS and CDR2 YFSETQ.

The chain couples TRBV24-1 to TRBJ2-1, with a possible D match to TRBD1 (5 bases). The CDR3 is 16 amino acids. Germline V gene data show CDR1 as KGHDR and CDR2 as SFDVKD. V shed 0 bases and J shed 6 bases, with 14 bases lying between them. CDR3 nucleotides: TGTGCCACCAGTGATTTGAGGCAGGGCTGGGGCAATGAGCAGTTCTTC. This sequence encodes CATSDLRQGWGNEQFF.

CDR3 amino acids: CASSLWGSRSDGYTF. The CDR3 nucleotides are TGTGCCAGCAGTTTATGGGGCAGTAGGTCGGATGGCTACACCTTC. V is TRBV27 and J is TRBJ1-2; a weak D match, TRBD1 (5 bases). The V and J ends lost 1 base and 6 bases respectively, with 15 bases between them. This CDR3 has 15 amino acids. Germline V CDR1 and CDR2: MNHEY, SMNVEV (reference sequence).

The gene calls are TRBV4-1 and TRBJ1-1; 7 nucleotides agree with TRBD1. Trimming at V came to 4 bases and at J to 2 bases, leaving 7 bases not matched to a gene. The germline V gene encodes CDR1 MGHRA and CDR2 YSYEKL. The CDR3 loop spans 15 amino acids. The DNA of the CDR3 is TGCGCCAGCAGCCCTTCCGGGACAGCAAACACTGAAGCTTTCTTT. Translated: CASSPSGTANTEAFF.

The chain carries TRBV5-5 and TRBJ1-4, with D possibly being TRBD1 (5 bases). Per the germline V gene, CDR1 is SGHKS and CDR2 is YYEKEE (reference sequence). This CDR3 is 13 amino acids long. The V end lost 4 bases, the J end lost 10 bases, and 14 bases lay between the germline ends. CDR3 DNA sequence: TGTGCCAGCAGCCCCACAGGCTCGGGAAAACTGTTTTTT. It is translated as CASSPTGSGKLFF.

CDR3 region: CASSLAGVTMGAASLYEQYF. The CDR3 DNA sequence: TGCGCCAGCAGCTTGGCCGGCGTGACTATGGGGGCCGCGTCCTTATACGAGCAGTACTTC. The chain is built from TRBV5-1 and TRBJ2-7; TRBD1 might be the D (6 bases). From germline, CDR1 is SGHRS and CDR2 YFSETQ. The CDR3 contains 20 residues. With 0 bases removed from V and 4 bases from J, the gap between germline ends came to 29 bases.

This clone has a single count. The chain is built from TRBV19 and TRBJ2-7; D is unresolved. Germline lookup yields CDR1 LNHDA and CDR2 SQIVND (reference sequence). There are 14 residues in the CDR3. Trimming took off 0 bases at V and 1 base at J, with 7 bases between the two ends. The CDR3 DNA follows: TGTGCCAGTAGTATAGATCTGACATCCTACGAGCAGTACTTC. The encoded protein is CASSIDLTSYEQYF.